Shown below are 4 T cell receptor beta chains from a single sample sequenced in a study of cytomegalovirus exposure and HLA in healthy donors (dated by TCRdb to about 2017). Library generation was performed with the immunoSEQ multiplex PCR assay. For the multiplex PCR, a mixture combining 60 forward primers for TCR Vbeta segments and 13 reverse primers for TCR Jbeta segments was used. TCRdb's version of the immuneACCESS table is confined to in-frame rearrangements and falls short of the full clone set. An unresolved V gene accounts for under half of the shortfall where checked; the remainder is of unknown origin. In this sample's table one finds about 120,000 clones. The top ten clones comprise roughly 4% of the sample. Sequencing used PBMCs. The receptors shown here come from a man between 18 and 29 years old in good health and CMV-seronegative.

DNA for the CDR3: TGTGCCAGTAGTATCTTTAGCGGAAGCACAGATACGCAGTATTTT. Protein: CASSIFSGSTDTQYF. V and J are TRBV19 and TRBJ2-3; D perhaps matches TRBD2 (6 bases). The germline CDR1 and CDR2 sequences are LNHDA and SQIVND (reference sequence). V was clipped by 3 bases and J by 0 bases, with 10 bases between them. The CDR3 loop spans 15 amino acids.

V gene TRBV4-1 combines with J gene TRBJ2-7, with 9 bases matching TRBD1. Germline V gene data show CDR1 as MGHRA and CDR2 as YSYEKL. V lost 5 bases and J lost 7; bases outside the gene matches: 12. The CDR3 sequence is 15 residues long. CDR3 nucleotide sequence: TGCGCCAGCAGCTCCTTCCCGGGACAGGGACCTGAGCAGTACTTC. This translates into CASSSFPGQGPEQYF.

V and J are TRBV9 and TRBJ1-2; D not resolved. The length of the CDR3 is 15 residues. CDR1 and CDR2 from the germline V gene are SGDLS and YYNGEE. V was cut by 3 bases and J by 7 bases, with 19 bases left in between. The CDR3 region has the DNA TGTGCCAGCAGCGCCGCTATAACCAGTTCGGGTGGCTACACCTTC. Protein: CASSAAITSSGGYTF.

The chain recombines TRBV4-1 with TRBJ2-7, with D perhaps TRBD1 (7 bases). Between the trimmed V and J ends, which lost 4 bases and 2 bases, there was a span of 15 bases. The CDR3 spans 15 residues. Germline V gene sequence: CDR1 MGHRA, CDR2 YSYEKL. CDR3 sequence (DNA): TGCGCCAGCAGCCGGGCGGGACAGAAAACCTACGAGCAGTACTTC. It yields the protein CASSRAGQKTYEQYF.